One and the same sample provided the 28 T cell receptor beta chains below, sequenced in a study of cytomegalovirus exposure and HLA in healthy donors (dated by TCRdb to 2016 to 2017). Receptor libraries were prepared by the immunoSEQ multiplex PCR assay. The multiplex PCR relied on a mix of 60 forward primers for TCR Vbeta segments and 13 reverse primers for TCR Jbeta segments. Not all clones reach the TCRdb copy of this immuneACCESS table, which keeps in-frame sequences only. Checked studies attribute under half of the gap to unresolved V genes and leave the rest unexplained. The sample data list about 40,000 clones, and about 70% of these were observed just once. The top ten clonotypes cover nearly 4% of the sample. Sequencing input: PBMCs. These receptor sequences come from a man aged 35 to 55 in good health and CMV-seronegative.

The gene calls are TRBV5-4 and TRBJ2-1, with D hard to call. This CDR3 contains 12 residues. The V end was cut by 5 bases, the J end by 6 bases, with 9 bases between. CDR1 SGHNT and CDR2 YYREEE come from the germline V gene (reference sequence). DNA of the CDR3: TGTGCCAGCAGATCCCCTAGCAATGAGCAGTTCTTC. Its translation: CASRSPSNEQFF.

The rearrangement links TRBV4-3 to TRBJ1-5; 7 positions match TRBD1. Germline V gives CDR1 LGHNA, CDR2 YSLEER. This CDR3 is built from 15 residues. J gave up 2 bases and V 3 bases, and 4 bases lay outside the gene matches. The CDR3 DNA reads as TGCGCCAGCAGCCACACAACAGGGGGCAATCAGCCCCAGCATTTT. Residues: CASSHTTGGNQPQHF.

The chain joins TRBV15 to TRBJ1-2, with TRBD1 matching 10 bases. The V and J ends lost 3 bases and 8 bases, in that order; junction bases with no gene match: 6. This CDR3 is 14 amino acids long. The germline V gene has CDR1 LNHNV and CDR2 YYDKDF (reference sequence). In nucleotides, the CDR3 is TGTGCCACCAGCAGGGACAGGGGGATAGGGGGCTACACCTTC. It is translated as CATSRDRGIGGYTF. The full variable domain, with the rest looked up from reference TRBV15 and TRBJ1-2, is DAMVIQNPRYQVTQFGKPVTLSCSQTLNHNVMYWYQQKSSQAPKLLFHYYDKDFNNEADTPDNFQSRRPNTSFCFLDIRSPGLGDTAMYLCATSRDRGIGGYTFGSGTRLTVV.

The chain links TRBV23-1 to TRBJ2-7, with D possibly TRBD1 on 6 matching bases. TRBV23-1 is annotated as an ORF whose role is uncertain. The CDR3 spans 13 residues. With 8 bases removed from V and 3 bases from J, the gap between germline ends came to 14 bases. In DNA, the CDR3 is TGCGCCAGCGCGGCAGGGGCATTCTACGAGCAGTACTTC. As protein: CASAAGAFYEQYF.

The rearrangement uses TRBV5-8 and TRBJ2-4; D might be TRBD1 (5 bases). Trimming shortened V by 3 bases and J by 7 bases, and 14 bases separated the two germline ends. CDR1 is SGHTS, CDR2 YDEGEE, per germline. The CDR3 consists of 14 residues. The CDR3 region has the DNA TGTGCCAGCAGCTGGGGTCAGGGTGTGAACATTCAGTACTTC. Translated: CASSWGQGVNIQYF.

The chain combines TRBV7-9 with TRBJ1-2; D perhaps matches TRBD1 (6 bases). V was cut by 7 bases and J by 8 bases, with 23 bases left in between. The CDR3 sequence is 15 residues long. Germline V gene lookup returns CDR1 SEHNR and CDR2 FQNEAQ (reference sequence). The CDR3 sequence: CASNRPGHRFWGYTF. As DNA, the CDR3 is TGTGCCAGCAACCGCCCGGGACACCGCTTTTGGGGCTACACCTTC.

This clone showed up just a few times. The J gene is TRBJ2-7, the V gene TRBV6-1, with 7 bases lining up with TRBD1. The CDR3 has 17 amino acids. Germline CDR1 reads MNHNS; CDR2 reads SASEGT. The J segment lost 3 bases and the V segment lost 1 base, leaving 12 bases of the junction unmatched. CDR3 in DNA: TGTGCCAGCAGTGAAGACCCCCGGACAGGTTTCCTCTACGAGCAGTACTTC. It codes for CASSEDPRTGFLYEQYF.

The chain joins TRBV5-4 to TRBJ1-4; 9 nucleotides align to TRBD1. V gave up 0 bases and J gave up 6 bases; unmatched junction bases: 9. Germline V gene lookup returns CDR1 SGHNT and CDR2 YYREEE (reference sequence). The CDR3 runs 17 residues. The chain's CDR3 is CASSLGVRGQGDEKLFF. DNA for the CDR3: TGTGCCAGCAGCTTGGGTGTCCGGGGACAGGGTGATGAAAAACTGTTTTTT.

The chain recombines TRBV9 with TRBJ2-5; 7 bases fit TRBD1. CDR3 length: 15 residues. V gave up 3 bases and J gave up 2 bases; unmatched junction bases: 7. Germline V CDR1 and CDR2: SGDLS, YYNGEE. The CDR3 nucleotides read TGTGCCAGCAGCGAACAGGGGTTAGCTCAAGAGACCCAGTACTTC. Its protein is CASSEQGLAQETQYF.

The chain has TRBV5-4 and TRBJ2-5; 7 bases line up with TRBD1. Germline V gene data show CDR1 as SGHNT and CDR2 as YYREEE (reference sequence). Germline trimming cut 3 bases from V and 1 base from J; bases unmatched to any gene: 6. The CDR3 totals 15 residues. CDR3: CASSSQGTAQETQYF. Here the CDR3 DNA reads TGTGCCAGCAGCTCACAGGGGACGGCCCAAGAGACCCAGTACTTC.

CDR3 in amino acids: CASSKTGYYEQYF. In DNA, the CDR3 is TGTGCCAGCAGTAAGACAGGTTACTACGAGCAGTACTTC. The chain is built from TRBV6-1 and TRBJ2-7, with D possibly being TRBD1 (6 bases). CDR1 is MNHNS and CDR2 is SASEGT in the germline V gene. CDR3 length: 13 residues. V was pared by 5 bases and J by 3 bases, with 11 bases between.

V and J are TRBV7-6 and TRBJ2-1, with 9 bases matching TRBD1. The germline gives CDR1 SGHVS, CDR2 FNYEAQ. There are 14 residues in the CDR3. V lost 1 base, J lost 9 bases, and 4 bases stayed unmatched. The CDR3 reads CASSLGTGVSEQFF. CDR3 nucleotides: TGTGCCAGCAGCTTAGGGACAGGGGTCAGTGAGCAGTTCTTC.

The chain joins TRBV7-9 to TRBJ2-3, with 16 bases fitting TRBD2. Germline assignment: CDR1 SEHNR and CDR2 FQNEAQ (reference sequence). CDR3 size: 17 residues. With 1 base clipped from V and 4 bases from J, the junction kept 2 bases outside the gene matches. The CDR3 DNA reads TGTGCCAGCAGCTTAGGAGGGACTAGCGGGGGGGCAGATACGCAGTATTTT. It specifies CASSLGGTSGGADTQYF.

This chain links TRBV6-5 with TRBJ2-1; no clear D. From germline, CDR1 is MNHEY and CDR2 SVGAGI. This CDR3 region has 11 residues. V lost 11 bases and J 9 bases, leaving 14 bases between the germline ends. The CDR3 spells CASRGLVEQFF. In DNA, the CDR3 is TGTGCCTCCCGAGGTTTAGTTGAGCAGTTCTTC.

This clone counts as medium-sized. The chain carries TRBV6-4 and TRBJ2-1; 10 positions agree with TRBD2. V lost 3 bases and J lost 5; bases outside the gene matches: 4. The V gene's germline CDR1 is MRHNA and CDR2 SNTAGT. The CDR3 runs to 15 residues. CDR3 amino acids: CASSESGGADNEQFF. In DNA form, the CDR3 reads TGTGCCAGCAGTGAAAGCGGGGGGGCGGACAATGAGCAGTTCTTC.

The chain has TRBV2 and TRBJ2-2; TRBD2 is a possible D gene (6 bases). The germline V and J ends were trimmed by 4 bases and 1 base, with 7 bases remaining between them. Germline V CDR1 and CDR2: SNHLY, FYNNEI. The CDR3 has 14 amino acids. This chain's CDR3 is CASSVGGNTGELFF. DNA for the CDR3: TGTGCCAGCAGTGTCGGGGGGAACACCGGGGAGCTGTTTTTT.

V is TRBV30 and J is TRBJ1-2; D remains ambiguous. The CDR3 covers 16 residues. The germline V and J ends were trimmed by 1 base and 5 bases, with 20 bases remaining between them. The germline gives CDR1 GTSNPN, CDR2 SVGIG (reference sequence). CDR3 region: CAWSDNSRRVGYGYTF. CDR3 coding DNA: TGTGCCTGGAGTGATAATTCGAGGAGAGTTGGGTATGGCTACACCTTC.

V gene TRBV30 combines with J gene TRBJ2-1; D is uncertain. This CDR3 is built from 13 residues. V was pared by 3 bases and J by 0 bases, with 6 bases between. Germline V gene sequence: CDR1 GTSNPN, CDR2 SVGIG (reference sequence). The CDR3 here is CAWSPGSYNEQFF. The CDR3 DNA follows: TGTGCCTGGAGCCCCGGCTCCTACAATGAGCAGTTCTTC. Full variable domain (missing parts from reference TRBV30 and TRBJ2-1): SQTIHQWPATLVQPVGSPLSLECTVEGTSNPNLYWYRQAAGRGLQLLFYSVGIGQISSEVPQNLSASRPQDRQFILSSKKLLLSDSGFYLCAWSPGSYNEQFFGPGTRLTVL.

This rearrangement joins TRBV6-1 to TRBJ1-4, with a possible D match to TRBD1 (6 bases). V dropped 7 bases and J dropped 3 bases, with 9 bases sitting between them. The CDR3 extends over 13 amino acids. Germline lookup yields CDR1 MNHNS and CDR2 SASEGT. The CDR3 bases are TGTGCCAGCAACAGGGCTCCTAATGAAAAACTGTTTTTT. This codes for CASNRAPNEKLFF.

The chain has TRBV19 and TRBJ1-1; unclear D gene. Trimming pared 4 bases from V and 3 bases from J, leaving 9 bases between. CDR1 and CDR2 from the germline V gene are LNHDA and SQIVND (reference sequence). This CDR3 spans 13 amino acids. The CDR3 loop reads CASSRGGHTEAFF. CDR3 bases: TGTGCCAGTAGTAGGGGAGGCCACACTGAAGCTTTCTTT. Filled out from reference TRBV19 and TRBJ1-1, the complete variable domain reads DGGITQSPKYLFRKEGQNVTLSCEQNLNHDAMYWYRQDPGQGLRLIYYSQIVNDFQKGDIAEGYSVSREKKESFPLTVTSAQKNPTAFYLCASSRGGHTEAFFGQGTRLTVV.

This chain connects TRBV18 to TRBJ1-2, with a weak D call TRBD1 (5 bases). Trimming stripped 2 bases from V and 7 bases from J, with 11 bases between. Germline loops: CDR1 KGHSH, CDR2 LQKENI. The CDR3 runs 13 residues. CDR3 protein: CASSPDGAAGYTF. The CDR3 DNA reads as TGTGCCAGCTCACCAGATGGGGCTGCTGGCTACACCTTC. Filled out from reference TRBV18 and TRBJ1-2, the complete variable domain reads NAGVMQNPRHLVRRRGQEARLRCSPMKGHSHVYWYRQLPEEGLKFMVYLQKENIIDESGMPKERFSAEFPKEGPSILRIQQVVRGDSAAYFCASSPDGAAGYTFGSGTRLTVV.

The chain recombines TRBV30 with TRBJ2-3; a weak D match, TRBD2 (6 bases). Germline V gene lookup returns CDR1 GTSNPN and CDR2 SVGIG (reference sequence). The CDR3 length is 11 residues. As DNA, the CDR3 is TGTGCTGTAGCGGTCCGGGGTACGCAGTATTTT. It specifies CAVAVRGTQYF.

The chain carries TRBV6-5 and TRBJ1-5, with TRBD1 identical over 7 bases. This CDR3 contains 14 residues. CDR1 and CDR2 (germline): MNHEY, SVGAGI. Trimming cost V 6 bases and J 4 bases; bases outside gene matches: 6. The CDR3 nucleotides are TGTGCCAGCAGCCGAGGACAGGATAATCAGCCCCAGCATTTT. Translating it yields CASSRGQDNQPQHF.

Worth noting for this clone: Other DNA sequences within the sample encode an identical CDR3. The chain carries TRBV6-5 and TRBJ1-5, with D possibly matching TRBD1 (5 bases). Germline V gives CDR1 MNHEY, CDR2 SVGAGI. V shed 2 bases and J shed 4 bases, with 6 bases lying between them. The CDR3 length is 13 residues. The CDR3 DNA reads TGTGCCAGCAGTTACGGGGGGAATCAGCCCCAGCATTTT. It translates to CASSYGGNQPQHF.

CDR3 nucleotide sequence: TGTGCCTCGGGGGGTCTGATTGGAGAGACCCAGTACTTC. This codes for CASGGLIGETQYF. The chain couples TRBV13 to TRBJ2-5, with TRBD2 matching over 7 bases. V was pared by 11 bases and J by 4 bases, with 10 bases of the junction left unmatched. Germline V lookup: CDR1 PRHDT, CDR2 FYEKMQ (reference sequence). The CDR3 loop spans 13 amino acids.

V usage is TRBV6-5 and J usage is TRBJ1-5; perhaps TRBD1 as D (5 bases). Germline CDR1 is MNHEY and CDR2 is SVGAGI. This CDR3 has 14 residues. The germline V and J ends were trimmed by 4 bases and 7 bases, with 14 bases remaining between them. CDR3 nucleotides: TGTGCCAGCAGTTTGCAGGGAGGGCGGCAGCCCCAGCATTTT. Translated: CASSLQGGRQPQHF.

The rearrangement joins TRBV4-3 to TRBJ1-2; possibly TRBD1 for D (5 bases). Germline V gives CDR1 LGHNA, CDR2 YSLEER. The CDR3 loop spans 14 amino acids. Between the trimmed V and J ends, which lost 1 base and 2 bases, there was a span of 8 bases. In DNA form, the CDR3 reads TGCGCCAGCAGCCAAGGCACAGGAAACTATGGCTACACCTTC. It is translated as CASSQGTGNYGYTF.

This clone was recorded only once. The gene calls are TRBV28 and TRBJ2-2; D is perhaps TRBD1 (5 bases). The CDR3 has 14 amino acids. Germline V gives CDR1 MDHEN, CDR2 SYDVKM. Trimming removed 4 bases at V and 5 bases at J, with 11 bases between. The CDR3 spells CASSSGWGTGELFF. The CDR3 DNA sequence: TGTGCCAGCAGTTCAGGGTGGGGAACCGGGGAGCTGTTTTTT.